The clone carrying this TCR beta chain came up a few times. V dropped 6 bases and J dropped 0 bases, with 18 bases sitting between them. The CDR3 contains 16 residues. Germline V gene data show CDR1 as SGHAT and CDR2 as FQNNGV. The sample belongs to a study of response to subunit inactivated influenza vaccine. TCRdb processed the RT-PCR reads anew with MiXCR; each CDR3 protein has one entry. Of roughly 650,000 distinct CDR3 sequences detected, 15% to 18% appear once; the ten largest clones hold around a tenth. The TCR comes from a man aged 45-65 years who received an inactivated influenza vaccine. The rearrangement links TRBV11-2 to TRBJ2-7; D is tentatively TRBD1 or TRBD2 (7 bases each). Source: PBMCs from blood, taken approximately 13 days after vaccination. CDR3 nucleotides: TGTGCCAGCAGTAGGGAGGGGGCCCGACTCTCCTACGAGCAGTACTTC. This sequence encodes CASSREGARLSYEQYF.